What follows are 27 T cell receptor beta chains derived from one specimen sequenced in a study of CD4+ T cells in melanoma. Clones were read by immunoSEQ multiplex PCR, and TCRdb kept only the in-frame ones, dropping some. The sample records over 130,000 clones, around nine tenths being singletons. The receptors come from a human donor with melanoma.

The chain carries TRBV7-9 and TRBJ1-2; D may be TRBD1 (5 bases). The V and J ends lost 1 base and 7 bases respectively, with 10 bases between them. Germline lookup yields CDR1 SEHNR and CDR2 FQNEAQ (reference sequence). The CDR3 is 13 amino acids. The CDR3 region is CASSLGRGFGYTF. The CDR3 DNA reads TGTGCCAGCAGCTTAGGGCGGGGGTTTGGCTACACCTTC.

The chain carries TRBV5-6 and TRBJ1-2; D unclear. V lost 0 bases and J 2 bases, leaving 8 bases between the germline ends. Germline CDR1 SGHDT, CDR2 YYEEEE. This CDR3 region has 14 residues. The CDR3 loop is CASSLVPPNYGYTF. The CDR3 region has the DNA TGTGCCAGCAGCTTGGTCCCACCAAACTATGGCTACACCTTC.

The chain combines TRBV2 with TRBJ1-6, with D perhaps matching TRBD1 (6 bases). From germline, CDR1 is SNHLY and CDR2 FYNNEI. The V end was cut by 7 bases, the J end by 10 bases, with 17 bases between. The CDR3 is 14 amino acids. The CDR3, as DNA: TGTGCCAGCAACATGGCAGGGGAGGGGTCACCCCTCCACTTT. Its translation: CASNMAGEGSPLHF.

The chain links TRBV7-9 to TRBJ2-7; 8 bases map to TRBD1. The CDR3 runs 12 residues. CDR1 SEHNR and CDR2 FQNEAQ come from the germline V gene (reference sequence). The CDR3 here is CATGTGSYEQYF. The CDR3 DNA sequence: TGTGCAACCGGGACAGGATCCTACGAGCAGTACTTC.

V usage is TRBV19 and J usage is TRBJ2-2, with 7 positions matching TRBD1. The trim removed 3 bases at V and 3 bases at J, leaving 4 bases unmatched. Germline-derived CDR1 and CDR2 are LNHDA and SQIVND (reference sequence). This CDR3 is built from 15 residues. The DNA for the CDR3 is TGTGCCAGTAGTATGCCGGGACAGTACACCGGGGAGCTGTTTTTT. Amino acid sequence: CASSMPGQYTGELFF.

The CDR3 spells CATSRGPETYEQYF. The CDR3 nucleotides are TGTGCCACCAGCAGAGGTCCGGAGACCTACGAGCAGTACTTC. The J gene is TRBJ2-7, the V gene TRBV15, with D unresolved. V lost 1 base to trimming and J lost 2 bases, with 9 bases between them. Looked up from germline, CDR1 is LNHNV and CDR2 is YYDKDF (reference sequence). CDR3 length: 14 residues.

The chain recombines TRBV14 with TRBJ2-4, with TRBD2 as a possible D gene (6 bases). The V gene's germline CDR1 is SGHDN and CDR2 FVKESK. The CDR3 has 13 residues. V lost 1 base and J 7 bases, leaving 8 bases between the germline ends. CDR3 region: CASSQGGANIQYF. In DNA form, the CDR3 reads TGTGCCAGCAGCCAAGGCGGGGCGAACATTCAGTACTTC. The full variable domain, with the rest looked up from reference TRBV14 and TRBJ2-4, is EAGVTQFPSHSVIEKGQTVTLRCDPISGHDNLYWYRRVMGKEIKFLLHFVKESKQDESGMPNNRFLAERTGGTYSTLKVQPAELEDSGVYFCASSQGGANIQYFGAGTRLSVL.

The chain carries TRBV30 and TRBJ2-4; 7 positions match TRBD2. The CDR3 has 15 residues. The germline V gene encodes CDR1 GTSNPN and CDR2 SVGIG (reference sequence). Trimming took 2 bases from V and 0 from J; bases not matched to a gene: 4. CDR3 residues: CAWSKRGLAKNIQYF. The CDR3 DNA reads TGTGCCTGGAGTAAGCGGGGACTAGCCAAAAACATTCAGTACTTC.

The chain employs TRBV6-5 and TRBJ1-1; 10 nucleotides match TRBD1. Germline CDR1 MNHEY, CDR2 SVGAGI. The CDR3 spans 13 residues. V shed 10 bases and J 4 bases; nucleotides not matched to a gene: 6. The DNA of the CDR3 is TGTGCCACCTGGACAGGGGGAGGCACTGAAGCTTTCTTT. Translation gives CATWTGGGTEAFF.

J is TRBJ2-3 and V is TRBV7-6; the match to TRBD2 covers 11 bases. Germline V gene data show CDR1 as SGHVS and CDR2 as FNYEAQ. The V segment lost 4 bases and the J segment 0 bases; nucleotides outside the gene matches: 9. This CDR3 comprises 18 residues. Here the CDR3 reads CASSSGLAGPPSTDTQYF. DNA of the CDR3: TGTGCCAGCAGCTCCGGACTAGCGGGCCCTCCTAGCACAGATACGCAGTATTTT.

V usage is TRBV9 and J usage is TRBJ2-1; D is unresolved. CDR1 and CDR2 (germline): SGDLS, YYNGEE. The CDR3 is 16 residues long. Trimming cost V 3 bases and J 6 bases, with 19 bases left between them. The CDR3 loop is CASSDSWTLGPNEQFF. The DNA for the CDR3 is TGTGCCAGCAGCGATTCTTGGACCCTAGGGCCCAATGAGCAGTTCTTC.

This chain links TRBV5-1 with TRBJ1-2; no definite D call. The CDR3 loop spans 14 amino acids. The germline V and J ends were trimmed by 5 bases and 4 bases, with 15 bases remaining between them. The germline CDR1 and CDR2 sequences are SGHRS and YFSETQ. The CDR3 sequence: CASRLDLASYGYTF. The CDR3 bases are TGCGCCAGCAGACTGGACCTGGCAAGCTATGGCTACACCTTC.

This clone was picked up a small number of times. The rearrangement uses TRBV14 and TRBJ1-2; no definite D call. V was trimmed by 4 bases and J by 4 bases, leaving 10 bases between them. The CDR3 is made up of 13 amino acids. CDR1 SGHDN and CDR2 FVKESK come from the germline V gene. CDR3 protein: CASSPRPGYGYTF. CDR3 DNA sequence: TGTGCCAGCAGCCCCCGGCCAGGCTATGGCTACACCTTC.

V and J are TRBV7-8 and TRBJ2-1; the match to TRBD2 covers 7 bases. Germline lookup yields CDR1 SGHVS and CDR2 FQNEAQ. The V segment lost 1 base and the J segment 5 bases; nucleotides outside the gene matches: 8. This CDR3 contains 16 residues. The CDR3 DNA follows: TGTGCCAGCAGCTTAGTTGGGGGAGGGTTAAACAATGAGCAGTTCTTC. This sequence encodes CASSLVGGGLNNEQFF.

This chain uses TRBV6-5 with TRBJ1-5; D is undetermined. Per the germline V gene, CDR1 is MNHEY and CDR2 is SVGAGI. The CDR3 length is 13 residues. The V end lost 5 bases, the J end lost 4 bases, and 9 bases lay between the germline ends. Here the CDR3 DNA reads TGTGCCAGCAGTACTAGGGTTAATCAGCCCCAGCATTTT. This sequence encodes CASSTRVNQPQHF.

The J gene is TRBJ1-5, the V gene TRBV2; no firm D call. The CDR3 runs to 12 residues. With 6 bases removed from V and 10 bases from J, the gap between germline ends came to 13 bases. Germline assignment: CDR1 SNHLY and CDR2 FYNNEI. Here the CDR3 reads CASSGANGPQHF. Written as DNA, the CDR3 is TGTGCCAGCAGCGGAGCTAACGGTCCCCAGCATTTT. The full variable domain, with the rest looked up from reference TRBV2 and TRBJ1-5, is EPEVTQTPSHQVTQMGQEVILRCVPISNHLYFYWYRQILGQKVEFLVSFYNNEISEKSEIFDDQFSVERPDGSNFTLKIRSTKLEDSAMYFCASSGANGPQHFGDGTRLSIL.

This clone was seen a single time. This chain links TRBV5-1 with TRBJ2-5, with 7 bases matching TRBD2. The closer fit of TRBJ2-7 to the DNA end suggests the J call may be wrong. Per germline, CDR1 SGHRS and CDR2 YFSETQ. This CDR3 region has 12 residues. Here the CDR3 DNA reads TGCGCCAGCAATGGGGACTACTACGAGCAGTACTTC. Residues: CASNGDYYEQYF.

This chain links TRBV5-4 with TRBJ2-1; TRBD2 aligns across 11 bases. The trim removed 4 bases at V and 5 bases at J, leaving 11 bases unmatched. This CDR3 is 17 amino acids long. CDR1 SGHNT and CDR2 YYREEE come from the germline V gene (reference sequence). This chain's CDR3 is CASSLQTTSGGDNEQFF. In nucleotides, the CDR3 is TGTGCCAGCAGCCTTCAAACAACTAGCGGGGGAGACAATGAGCAGTTCTTC. Full variable domain (outside the CDR3, taken from reference TRBV5-4 and TRBJ2-1): ETGVTQSPTHLIKTRGQQVTLRCSSQSGHNTVSWYQQALGQGPQFIFQYYREEENGRGNFPPRFSGLQFPNYSSELNVNALELDDSALYLCASSLQTTSGGDNEQFFGPGTRLTVL.

This chain connects TRBV5-1 to TRBJ2-1, with 10 bases that match TRBD1. V shed 4 bases and J 4 bases; nucleotides not matched to a gene: 8. There are 16 residues in the CDR3. Germline V gene lookup returns CDR1 SGHRS and CDR2 YFSETQ. The chain's CDR3 is CASSLNDRGQYNEQFF. DNA for the CDR3: TGCGCCAGCAGCCTAAACGACAGGGGGCAGTACAATGAGCAGTTCTTC. The complete variable domain, with remaining parts taken from reference TRBV5-1 and TRBJ2-1, reads KAGVTQTPRYLIKTRGQQVTLSCSPISGHRSVSWYQQTPGQGLQFLFEYFSETQRNKGNFPGRFSGRQFSNSRSEMNVSTLELGDSALYLCASSLNDRGQYNEQFFGPGTRLTVL.

This chain connects TRBV7-2 to TRBJ1-1, with 7 positions matching TRBD1. V dropped 3 bases and J dropped 1; count of bases not matched to a gene: 5. The CDR3 has 15 residues. Germline values: CDR1 SGHTA, CDR2 FQGNSA. The CDR3 is CASSFGQAKNTEAFF. The CDR3 coding sequence is TGTGCCAGCAGCTTTGGACAGGCAAAGAACACTGAAGCTTTCTTT.

The chain combines TRBV2 with TRBJ2-5; D is undetermined. The germline V gene encodes CDR1 SNHLY and CDR2 FYNNEI. The CDR3 is 13 amino acids. The V gene lost 6 bases and the J gene lost 4 bases, with 12 bases spanning the gap. Written as DNA, the CDR3 is TGTGCCAGCAGGTCCCCTTTCCGAGAGACCCAGTACTTC. Its protein product is CASRSPFRETQYF. The complete variable domain, with remaining parts taken from reference TRBV2 and TRBJ2-5, reads EPEVTQTPSHQVTQMGQEVILRCVPISNHLYFYWYRQILGQKVEFLVSFYNNEISEKSEIFDDQFSVERPDGSNFTLKIRSTKLEDSAMYFCASRSPFRETQYFGPGTRLLVL.

The rearrangement joins TRBV5-1 to TRBJ2-7, with 8 bases aligning to TRBD1. With 3 bases clipped from V and 5 bases from J, the junction kept 7 bases outside the gene matches. Germline V gene data show CDR1 as SGHRS and CDR2 as YFSETQ. This CDR3 is built from 14 residues. This chain's CDR3 is CASSSEQGGDEQYF. CDR3 sequence (DNA): TGCGCCAGCAGCTCCGAACAGGGGGGCGACGAGCAGTACTTC.

V usage is TRBV6-5 and J usage is TRBJ2-7; TRBD1 matches at 7 bases. The V gene end was trimmed by 8 bases and the J gene end by 7 bases; junction bases not matched to a gene: 8. Germline values: CDR1 MNHEY, CDR2 SVGAGI. The CDR3 is 12 residues long. CDR3 nucleotide sequence: TGTGCCAGCTATGGGACAGAGGGGGAGCAGTACTTC. It is translated as CASYGTEGEQYF.

This sequence joins TRBV29-1 and TRBJ2-1; no clear D gene. The CDR3 covers 15 residues. Germline assignment: CDR1 SQVTM and CDR2 ANQGSEA. The V end lost 3 bases, the J end lost 1 base, and 13 bases lay between the germline ends. CDR3 bases: TGCAGCGTTGATTTCGTGTCTACTTCCTACAATGAGCAGTTCTTC. It is translated as CSVDFVSTSYNEQFF.

The rearrangement joins TRBV12-5 to TRBJ2-1; no definite D call. The germline V and J ends were trimmed by 8 bases and 6 bases, with 14 bases remaining between them. Germline loops: CDR1 LGHNT, CDR2 FRNRAP. The CDR3 contains 13 residues. CDR3 amino acids: CASSPSSPNEQFF. The CDR3 region has the DNA TGTGCTAGTTCTCCATCCTCTCCCAATGAGCAGTTCTTC.

This chain joins TRBV6-1 and TRBJ1-3, with unresolved D. Germline CDR1 MNHNS, CDR2 SASEGT. Trimming took 4 bases from V and 1 from J, leaving 11 bases between them. The CDR3 has 15 residues. The CDR3 loop is CASSGNSYSGNTIYF. Here the CDR3 DNA reads TGTGCCAGCAGTGGAAACAGTTATTCTGGAAACACCATATATTTT.

This chain uses TRBV19 with TRBJ1-5; 11 bases agree with TRBD1. CDR3 length: 13 amino acids. Germline V CDR1 and CDR2: LNHDA, SQIVND (reference sequence). The V gene end was trimmed by 5 bases and the J gene end by 15 bases; junction bases not matched to a gene: 9. The CDR3 bases are TGTGCCAGTAGTTCAACCGGGACAGGGGGTAGGCATTTT. Translating gives CASSSTGTGGRHF. Drawing the rest from reference TRBV19 and TRBJ1-5, the complete variable domain is DGGITQSPKYLFRKEGQNVTLSCEQNLNHDAMYWYRQDPGQGLRLIYYSQIVNDFQKGDIAEGYSVSREKKESFPLTVTSAQKNPTAFYLCASSSTGTGGRHFGDGTRLSIL.